Below are 18 T cell receptor beta chains sequenced from a single sample in a study of blood T cell repertoires in COVID-19. Profiled with immunoSEQ multiplex PCR; TCRdb holds only in-frame clones, not every one. The sample gives roughly 95,000 clones, about four fifths of which show up once; approximately 20% is in the top ten. Sequenced: peripheral blood. The receptors originated from a man aged 80 or over with acute or convalescent COVID-19.

The rearrangement uses TRBV5-1 and TRBJ1-1; possible D gene TRBD1, 5 bases. Germline V gene lookup returns CDR1 SGHRS and CDR2 YFSETQ. Trimming took 8 bases from V and 0 from J, leaving 14 bases between them. The CDR3 spans 14 residues. The CDR3 spells CASRSTALNTEAFF. CDR3 nucleotides: TGCGCCAGTCGATCGACAGCTTTGAACACTGAAGCTTTCTTT.

This rearrangement joins TRBV19 to TRBJ1-5; perhaps TRBD1 as D (6 bases). Germline V gene sequence: CDR1 LNHDA, CDR2 SQIVND (reference sequence). Between the trimmed V and J ends, which lost 5 bases and 6 bases, there was a span of 11 bases. The CDR3 has 13 amino acids. The CDR3 loop reads CASSQQGAQPQHF. CDR3 bases: TGTGCCAGTAGTCAACAGGGTGCTCAGCCCCAGCATTTT. Filled out from reference TRBV19 and TRBJ1-5, the complete variable domain reads DGGITQSPKYLFRKEGQNVTLSCEQNLNHDAMYWYRQDPGQGLRLIYYSQIVNDFQKGDIAEGYSVSREKKESFPLTVTSAQKNPTAFYLCASSQQGAQPQHFGDGTRLSIL.

The V gene is TRBV7-6, the J gene TRBJ2-5; 9 bases match TRBD1. Looked up from germline, CDR1 is SGHVS and CDR2 is FNYEAQ. J gave up 5 bases and V 3 bases, and 10 bases lay outside the gene matches. This CDR3 has 16 amino acids. Here the CDR3 DNA reads TGTGCCAGCAGCTTCGCCGGGGGACAGGGAGTCGAGACCCAGTACTTC. It translates to CASSFAGGQGVETQYF.

The chain joins TRBV28 to TRBJ1-4; D is uncertain. Looked up from germline, CDR1 is MDHEN and CDR2 is SYDVKM. The CDR3 length is 11 residues. V gave up 5 bases and J gave up 10 bases, with 8 bases separating them. The CDR3 loop reads CASSTEAKLFF. Written as DNA, the CDR3 is TGTGCCAGCAGTACTGAGGCAAAACTGTTTTTT.

The chain links TRBV6-5 to TRBJ2-3; 10 bases align to TRBD1. CDR1 and CDR2 from the germline V gene are MNHEY and SVGAGI. The J segment lost 6 bases and the V segment lost 0 bases, leaving 3 bases of the junction unmatched. This CDR3 region has 15 residues. The CDR3 sequence: CASSYSGTGADTQYF. Written as DNA, the CDR3 is TGTGCCAGCAGTTACTCAGGGACAGGGGCGGATACGCAGTATTTT.

The chain links TRBV7-2 to TRBJ1-1, with unresolved D. The CDR3 is 16 residues long. Trimming cost V 2 bases and J 0 bases, with 13 bases left between them. Germline V gene data show CDR1 as SGHTA and CDR2 as FQGNSA. Written as DNA, the CDR3 is TGTGCCAGCAGCTTAAGTCCGAGTCTCATGAACACTGAAGCTTTCTTT. Protein: CASSLSPSLMNTEAFF.

The V call is TRBV20-1, the J call TRBJ2-1, with D possibly being TRBD2 (5 bases). This CDR3 has 11 amino acids. The germline V and J ends were trimmed by 5 bases and 7 bases, with 9 bases remaining between them. The germline CDR1 and CDR2 sequences are DFQATT and SNEGSKA (reference sequence). CDR3 protein: CSARRGNEQFF. The DNA of the CDR3 is TGCAGTGCTCGGAGAGGGAATGAGCAGTTCTTC.

The J gene is TRBJ1-2, the V gene TRBV6-2 or TRBV6-3, with D maybe TRBD1 (5 bases). Trimming took 6 bases from V and 8 from J, leaving 13 bases between them. Germline loops: CDR1 MNHEY, CDR2 SVGEGT. The CDR3 has 12 residues. The CDR3 is CASSPGGNGYTF. The CDR3 nucleotides read TGTGCCAGCAGCCCCGGGGGGAACGGCTACACCTTC.

This chain connects TRBV10-3 to TRBJ2-3; 7 nucleotides line up with TRBD1. V shed 2 bases, J shed 3 bases, and the junction held 2 bases outside the gene matches. CDR3 length equals 14 residues. Per the germline V gene, CDR1 is ENHRY and CDR2 is SYGVKD. CDR3 coding DNA: TGTGCCATCAGTGAGGGCAGGGGGACAGATACGCAGTATTTT. It codes for CAISEGRGTDTQYF.

The chain uses TRBV5-7 and TRBJ1-6; TRBD1 matches 7 bases. TRBV5-7 is flagged as an ORF with uncertain function. Unmatched junction bases numbered 5, after V lost 2 bases and J lost 6 bases. The CDR3 consists of 15 residues. The CDR3 is CASSFPGQANSPLHF. DNA for the CDR3: TGTGCCAGCAGCTTCCCCGGACAGGCTAATTCACCCCTCCACTTT.

The chain joins TRBV30 to TRBJ2-5, with D tentatively TRBD1 (5 bases). V gave up 1 base and J gave up 5 bases, with 11 bases separating them. The germline V gene has CDR1 GTSNPN and CDR2 SVGIG (reference sequence). The CDR3 length is 13 residues. The CDR3 region has the DNA TGTGCCTGGAGTGACAGGATTGGGGAGACCCAGTACTTC. This sequence encodes CAWSDRIGETQYF.

CDR3: CSASGPSGSYEQYF. CDR3 sequence (DNA): TGCAGTGCTAGTGGGCCTAGCGGCTCCTACGAGCAGTACTTC. The chain links TRBV20-1 to TRBJ2-7; 7 bases map to TRBD2. This CDR3 spans 14 amino acids. Trimming at V came to 3 bases and at J to 0 bases, leaving 5 bases not matched to a gene. Germline assignment: CDR1 DFQATT and CDR2 SNEGSKA (reference sequence).

This chain uses TRBV27 with TRBJ2-3; the match to TRBD1 covers 7 bases. Germline assignment: CDR1 MNHEY and CDR2 SMNVEV (reference sequence). J lost 2 bases, V lost 11 bases, and 7 bases had no gene match. CDR3 size: 13 residues. The CDR3 DNA sequence: TGTGCCGTAGGGGGCTCCACCACAGATACGCAGTATTTT. Residues: CAVGGSTTDTQYF.

The chain carries TRBV5-1 and TRBJ2-2, with D tentatively TRBD1 (6 bases). Deletions cut 7 bases from V and 0 bases from J, with 10 bases between. The length of the CDR3 is 14 residues. Germline values: CDR1 SGHRS, CDR2 YFSETQ. CDR3 sequence: CASQGSANTGELFF. CDR3 DNA sequence: TGCGCCAGCCAGGGGTCGGCGAACACCGGGGAGCTGTTTTTT.

This clone is a singleton in its sample. This chain joins TRBV9 and TRBJ2-7; 7 bases agree with TRBD2. The CDR3 length is 15 residues. CDR1 and CDR2 (germline): SGDLS, YYNGEE. The V gene end was trimmed by 3 bases and the J gene end by 3 bases; junction bases not matched to a gene: 9. CDR3 nucleotides: TGTGCCAGCAGCGCGGTGGGACTAAGTGGCTACGAGCAGTACTTC. Residues: CASSAVGLSGYEQYF.

The chain uses TRBV19 and TRBJ1-2; D gene uncertain. The V and J ends lost 5 bases and 0 bases respectively, with 16 bases between them. CDR1 is LNHDA and CDR2 is SQIVND in the germline V gene (reference sequence). This CDR3 has 16 amino acids. This CDR3 reads CASSPQYRSANYGYTF. DNA for the CDR3: TGTGCCAGTAGTCCCCAGTACAGATCAGCTAACTATGGCTACACCTTC.

The chain combines TRBV11-2 with TRBJ2-3; unclear D gene. The CDR3 consists of 16 residues. The germline gives CDR1 SGHAT, CDR2 FQNNGV. Trimming removed 1 base at V and 0 bases at J, with 11 bases between. CDR3 nucleotide sequence: TGTGCCAGCAGCTTAGGAACGGGTCTTAGCACAGATACGCAGTATTTT. Protein product: CASSLGTGLSTDTQYF. The whole variable domain, remainder taken from reference TRBV11-2 and TRBJ2-3, is EAGVAQSPRYKIIEKRQSVAFWCNPISGHATLYWYQQILGQGPKLLIQFQNNGVVDDSQLPKDRFSAERLKGVDSTLKIQPAKLEDSAVYLCASSLGTGLSTDTQYFGPGTRLTVL.

This clone was seen a handful of times. The J gene is TRBJ2-7, the V gene TRBV5-1, with D possibly matching TRBD1 (5 bases). The CDR3 spans 15 residues. Germline V CDR1 and CDR2: SGHRS, YFSETQ. Trimming pared 2 bases from V and 0 bases from J, leaving 12 bases between. The CDR3 is CASSLIPGPSYEQYF. The CDR3 DNA sequence: TGCGCCAGCAGCTTAATTCCAGGGCCCTCCTACGAGCAGTACTTC.